The 5 T cell receptor beta chains below come from one sample, sequenced in a study of T cells in Graves' hyperthyroidism and ophthalmopathy. Amplification targeted TCR beta CDR3 regions from RNA transcripts. HTBI primers were employed in a first-round RT-PCR of the TCR CDR3. Each CDR3 protein gets one entry after TCRdb re-called the multiplex PCR reads with MiXCR. The repertoire holds a few hundred thousand distinct CDR3 sequences, with approximately 15% as singletons. The sequencing sample was made of blood. Receptor source: a woman in her late teens or twenties with Graves' hyperthyroidism.

This chain links TRBV7-2 with TRBJ1-5; no firm D call. The J call is in doubt because the DNA end fits TRBJ2-3 better. This CDR3 is 12 amino acids long. Germline assignment: CDR1 SGHTA and CDR2 FQGNSA. The CDR3 sequence is CASSNSNQPQYF. The CDR3 bases are TGTGCCAGCAGCAATAGCAATCAGCCCCAGTATTTT.

This clonotype showed up many times. The V gene is TRBV19, the J gene TRBJ1-5; tentatively, D is TRBD1 (6 bases). The CDR3 loop spans 15 amino acids. Trimming pared 1 base from V and 4 bases from J, leaving 11 bases between. Germline CDR1 is LNHDA and CDR2 is SQIVND (reference sequence). The CDR3 coding sequence is TGTGCCAGTAGTATAGTAGGAGGACAGAATCAGCCCCAGCATTTT. Protein product: CASSIVGGQNQPQHF.

This chain uses TRBV7-2 with TRBJ2-1; perhaps TRBD2 as D (7 bases). In germline, CDR1 is SGHTA, CDR2 FQGNSA. The CDR3 sequence is 14 residues long. V lost 0 bases, J lost 9 bases, and 12 bases lay in between. CDR3 bases: TGTGCCAGCAGCTTAGCACAGGGAGGGGGTGAGCAGTTCTTC. Its translation: CASSLAQGGGEQFF.

V and J are TRBV11-3 and TRBJ1-4; unclear D gene. This CDR3 is built from 16 residues. Germline values: CDR1 SGHNT, CDR2 YENEEA. V lost 5 bases to trimming and J lost 4 bases, with 17 bases between them. The CDR3 sequence: CASSPPADGHNEKLFF. For the CDR3, the DNA is TGTGCCAGCAGCCCGCCTGCTGATGGTCATAATGAAAAACTGTTTTTT.

Ten or more counts support this clonotype. V is TRBV28 and J is TRBJ1-6; 8 positions agree with TRBD1. Trimming cost V 5 bases and J 8 bases; bases outside gene matches: 20. Germline assignment: CDR1 MDHEN and CDR2 SYDVKM. The CDR3 covers 19 residues. In nucleotides, the CDR3 is TGTGCCAGCAGTGACCTTCAGGGGGCTAGAAAAAATGGGCATTCACCCCTCCACTTT. Residues: CASSDLQGARKNGHSPLHF.